This TCR beta chain stems from a study of a mutant IDH1 vaccine in newly diagnosed glioma. Study at large: Earlier care involved radiotherapy, temozolomide, or both, and the majority received both. Study results and caveats: Whatever changes occurred in top peripheral T cell clonotypes seemed unrelated to pseudoprogression. Vaccine-induced immune responses were detected in around 93% of patients.

Remarks on this clone: Its antigen is as yet unknown.

Germline-derived CDR1 and CDR2 are SGHNT and YENEEA. The germline V and J ends were trimmed by 0 bases and 3 bases, with 12 bases remaining between them. This CDR3 is built from 15 residues. Stated time point: baseline, week 1 (first vaccination visit). Treatment: pre-vaccination baseline after standard-of-care therapy. The assay was immunoSEQ multiplex PCR, and TCRdb's table has in-frame clones only and misses some. The sample contains about 51,000 clones, 65% to 80% of which appear only once. Sample: PBMCs, taken from a glioma patient treated with radiotherapy, temozolomide or both. The receptor comes from a woman between 40 and 50 years old with glioma. The rearrangement joins TRBV11-3 to TRBJ2-7, with D perhaps TRBD1 (5 bases). The CDR3 region has the DNA TGTGCCAGCAGCTTAGAAAACAGGCCCCTCTACGAGCAGTACTTC. This codes for CASSLENRPLYEQYF. Supplemented by reference TRBV11-3 and TRBJ2-7, the full variable domain reads EAGVVQSPRYKIIEKKQPVAFWCNPISGHNTLYWYLQNLGQGPELLIRYENEEAVDDSQLPKDRFSAERLKGVDSTLKIQPAELGDSAVYLCASSLENRPLYEQYFGPGTRLTVT.